A single sample gave rise to the 6 T cell receptor beta chains below, sequenced in a study of blood T cell repertoires in COVID-19. TCRdb's table, derived via immunoSEQ multiplex PCR, lists solely in-frame clones and lacks some. Found here are 15,000 to 20,000 clones, about four fifths of them singletons; the top ten hold more than 5.5%. The sample was peripheral blood. The origin of the receptors is a human donor in a cohort sampled during active COVID-19.

This clone turned up a few times. The V call is TRBV7-2, the J call TRBJ2-7, with 12 bases matching TRBD2. Germline loops: CDR1 SGHTA, CDR2 FQGNSA. V shed 4 bases, J shed 4 bases, and the junction held 2 bases outside the gene matches. This CDR3 comprises 14 residues. The CDR3 sequence is CASSSGLAGYEQYF. CDR3 DNA: TGTGCCAGCAGCTCCGGACTAGCGGGATACGAGCAGTACTTC.

CDR3 nucleotides: TGTGCCAGCAGTTTATCGCGGACAGGGATGAACACTGAAGCTTTCTTT. Translated: CASSLSRTGMNTEAFF. This sequence joins TRBV27 and TRBJ1-1, with 8 bases fitting TRBD1. This CDR3 region has 16 residues. Unmatched junction bases numbered 3, after V lost 0 bases and J lost 0 bases. The V gene's germline CDR1 is MNHEY and CDR2 SMNVEV (reference sequence).

The rearrangement links TRBV6-2 or TRBV6-3 to TRBJ2-7; maybe TRBD2 (5 bases). V lost 5 bases and J lost 2, with 10 bases in between. Per the germline V gene, CDR1 is MNHEY and CDR2 is SVGEGT. The CDR3 runs to 13 residues. CDR3 sequence (DNA): TGTGCCAGCAGTCAAGCGGTAGCCTACGAGCAGTACTTC. The encoded protein is CASSQAVAYEQYF.

This clone was picked up a small number of times. This rearrangement joins TRBV7-8 to TRBJ1-2; 7 bases match TRBD1. The CDR3 loop spans 15 amino acids. The V gene's germline CDR1 is SGHVS and CDR2 FQNEAQ. The ends lost 5 bases at V and 3 bases at J; junction bases unmatched: 9. CDR3 sequence: CASSVGDSADYGYTF. The CDR3 DNA sequence: TGTGCCAGCAGCGTCGGGGACAGCGCCGACTATGGCTACACCTTC.

The J gene is TRBJ2-7, the V gene TRBV6-2 or TRBV6-3, with 7 bases matching TRBD1. This CDR3 has 15 residues. The J segment lost 0 bases and the V segment lost 0 bases, leaving 2 bases of the junction unmatched. The V gene's germline CDR1 is MNHEY and CDR2 SVGEGT. Here the CDR3 reads CASSYSTGPSYEQYF. CDR3 coding DNA: TGTGCCAGCAGTTACTCGACAGGGCCCTCCTACGAGCAGTACTTC.

By its share, this clone is medium-sized. Compared with germline, one end of the junction differs, possibly owing to a read error. The chain combines TRBV2 with TRBJ1-2; 7 nucleotides align to TRBD1. Germline assignment: CDR1 SNHLY and CDR2 FYNNEI. The length of the CDR3 is 11 residues. The CDR3 protein is CASSGGQRFPF. In nucleotides, the CDR3 is TGTGCCAGCAGCGGGGGACAGCGCTTCCCCTTC.